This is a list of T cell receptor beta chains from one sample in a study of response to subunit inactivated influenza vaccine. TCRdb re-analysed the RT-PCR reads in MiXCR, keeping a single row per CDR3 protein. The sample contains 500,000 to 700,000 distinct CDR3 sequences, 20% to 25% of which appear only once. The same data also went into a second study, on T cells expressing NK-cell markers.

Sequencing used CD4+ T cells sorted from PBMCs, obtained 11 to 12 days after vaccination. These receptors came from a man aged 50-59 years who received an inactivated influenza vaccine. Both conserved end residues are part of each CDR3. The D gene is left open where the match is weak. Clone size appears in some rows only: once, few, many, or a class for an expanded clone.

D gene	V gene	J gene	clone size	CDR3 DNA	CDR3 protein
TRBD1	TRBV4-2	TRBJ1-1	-	TGTGCCAGCAGCCAAGGGACAGGGGTGGTACCTGAAGCTTTCTTT	CASSQGTGVVPEAFF
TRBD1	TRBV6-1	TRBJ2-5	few	TGTGCCAGCAGTCGCTTGGGACAGGGGTCGGAGACCCAGTACTTC	CASSRLGQGSETQYF
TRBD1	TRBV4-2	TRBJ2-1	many	TGTGCCAGCAGCAAGGCCTGGACAGGGGTGAATGAGCAGTTCTTC	CASSKAWTGVNEQFF
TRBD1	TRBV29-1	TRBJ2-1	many	TGCAGCGCCGTGGGACGGCAGGGGGCTTCAAATGAGCAGTTCTTC	CSAVGRQGASNEQFF
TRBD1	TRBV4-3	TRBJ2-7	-	TGCGCCAGCAGCCAAGGTATATTGGGGACAGGGGACACCTACGAGCAGTACTTC	CASSQGILGTGDTYEQYF
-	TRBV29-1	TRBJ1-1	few	TGCAGCGTTCACACCCGGGCGGCGAACACTGAAGCTTTCTTT	CSVHTRAANTEAFF
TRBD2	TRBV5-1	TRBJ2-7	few	TGCGCCAGCAGCTCGCGTACTAGCGAGGGCTACGAGCAGTACTTC	CASSSRTSEGYEQYF
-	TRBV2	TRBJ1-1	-	TGTGCCAGCCCCCATTTCCGAACTACAGACATGGTGACTGAAGCTTTCTTT	CASPHFRTTDMVTEAFF
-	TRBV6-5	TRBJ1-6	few	TGTGCCAGCAGTTACTCGAGTCGAGCCGCTAATTCACCCCTCCACTTT	CASSYSSRAANSPLHF
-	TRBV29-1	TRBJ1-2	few	TGCAGCGTTAGTGGTGTTGGGAGATATGGCTACACCTTC	CSVSGVGRYGYTF
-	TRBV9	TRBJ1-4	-	TGTGCCAGCAGGAGGGGAGACAGGAATAATGAAAAACTGTTTTTT	CASRRGDRNNEKLFF
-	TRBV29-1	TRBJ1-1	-	TGCAGCGTTGAAGTTATGGGACGGACGATAACGACTGAAGCTTTCTTT	CSVEVMGRTITTEAFF
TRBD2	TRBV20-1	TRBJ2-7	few	TGCAGTGCTAGCCTAGCGGCGCGCTCCTACGAGCAGTACTTC	CSASLAARSYEQYF
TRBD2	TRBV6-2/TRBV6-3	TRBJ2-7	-	TGTGCCAGCAGTCTTACTAGCGGGTCGGCCAGGGTCTACGAGCAGTACTTC	CASSLTSGSARVYEQYF
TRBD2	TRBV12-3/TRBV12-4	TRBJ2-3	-	TGTGCCAGCACCCCGACTAGCGGGTTCTCAGATACGCAGTATTTT	CASTPTSGFSDTQYF
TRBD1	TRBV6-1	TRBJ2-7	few	TGTGCCAGCAGCCGGGACAGGGGAGACTACGAGCAGTACTTC	CASSRDRGDYEQYF
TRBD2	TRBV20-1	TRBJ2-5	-	TGCAGTGCCGAGCGGGATCTATGGGAGGCCCAGTACTTC	CSAERDLWEAQYF
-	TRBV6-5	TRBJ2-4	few	TGTGCCAGCAGGGACCTGGGGGGGCCCGCTGAAAACATTCAGTACTTC	CASRDLGGPAENIQYF
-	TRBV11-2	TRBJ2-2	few	TGTGCCAGCAGCTTAGGGGTCTGGGGCAGGGTTTCGGACACCGGGGAGCTGTTTTTT	CASSLGVWGRVSDTGELFF
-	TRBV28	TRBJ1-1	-	TGTGCCAGCAGTTTATTGGCAGGGGCTGGTACTGAAGCTTTCTTT	CASSLLAGAGTEAFF
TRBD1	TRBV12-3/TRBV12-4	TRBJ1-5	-	TGTGCCAGCCGACAGGGGATGAATCAGCCCCAGCATTTT	CASRQGMNQPQHF
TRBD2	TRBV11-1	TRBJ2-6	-	TGTGCCAGCAGCTTTGCAGCGGGGAGGATCTCTGGGGCCAACGTCCTGACTTTC	CASSFAAGRISGANVLTF
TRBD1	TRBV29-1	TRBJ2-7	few	TGCAGCGCCAATGGACAGGGAGAACTCGAGCAGTACTTC	CSANGQGELEQYF
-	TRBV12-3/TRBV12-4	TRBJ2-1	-	TGTGCCAGCAGTTTTGGACAGCGAAACAATGAGCAGTTCTTC	CASSFGQRNNEQFF
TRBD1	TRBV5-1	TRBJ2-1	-	TGCGCCAGCAGCGGACGACAGGGCAGTCACAATGAGCAGTTCTTC	CASSGRQGSHNEQFF
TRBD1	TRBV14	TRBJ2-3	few	TGTGCCAGCAGCCCCCAGACAGGGCGTGCAGATACGCAGTATTTT	CASSPQTGRADTQYF
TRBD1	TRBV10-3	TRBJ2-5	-	TGTGCCATCAGACCTGACAGGGGAAGAGAGACCCAGTACTTC	CAIRPDRGRETQYF
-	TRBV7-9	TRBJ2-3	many	TGTGCCAGCAGCTTGAGAGCGGGGACACGAGATACGCAGTATTTT	CASSLRAGTRDTQYF
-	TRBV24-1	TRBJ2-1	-	TGTGCCACCAGTGACCCTCAGGGAATATCCTACAATGAGCAGTTCTTC	CATSDPQGISYNEQFF
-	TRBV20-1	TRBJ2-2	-	TGCAGTGCTAGAGGGGGAGGTAACGGGGAGCTGTTTTTT	CSARGGGNGELFF
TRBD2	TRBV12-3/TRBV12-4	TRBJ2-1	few	TGTGCCAGCAGTGCCGGGACTAGCGGGCGTGACTACAATGAGCAGTTCTTC	CASSAGTSGRDYNEQFF
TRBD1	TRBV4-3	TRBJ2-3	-	TGCGCCAGCAGCCGCGGGACAGGGCGGGGGACAGATACGCAGTATTTT	CASSRGTGRGTDTQYF
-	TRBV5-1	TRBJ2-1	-	TGCGCCAGCAGCTTGGCCGAGGGTTTGGCGGACAATGAGCAGTTCTTC	CASSLAEGLADNEQFF
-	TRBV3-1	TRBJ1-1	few	TGTGCCAGCAGCCAAGCGTCCATGAACACTGAAGCTTTCTTT	CASSQASMNTEAFF
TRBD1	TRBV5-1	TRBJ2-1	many	TGCGCCAGCAGCTTTTGGCAGGGGGCCAACAATGAGCAGTTCTTC	CASSFWQGANNEQFF
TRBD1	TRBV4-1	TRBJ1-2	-	TGCGCCAGCAGCCAATCTCAGGGGGCAGGACGACTATACGGCTACACCTTC	CASSQSQGAGRLYGYTF
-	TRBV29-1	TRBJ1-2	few	TGCAGCGCCATGGATGCCCCTGGCTACACCTTC	CSAMDAPGYTF
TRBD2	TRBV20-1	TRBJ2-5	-	TGCAGTGCTAGAGATTCAACTAGCGGAAAAGAGACCCAGTACTTC	CSARDSTSGKETQYF
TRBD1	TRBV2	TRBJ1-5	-	TGTGCCAGCTCGGGACAGTATAATCAGCCCCAGCATTTT	CASSGQYNQPQHF
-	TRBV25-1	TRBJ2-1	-	TGTGCCAGCAGTAAGCCCTACAATGAGCAGTTCTTC	CASSKPYNEQFF